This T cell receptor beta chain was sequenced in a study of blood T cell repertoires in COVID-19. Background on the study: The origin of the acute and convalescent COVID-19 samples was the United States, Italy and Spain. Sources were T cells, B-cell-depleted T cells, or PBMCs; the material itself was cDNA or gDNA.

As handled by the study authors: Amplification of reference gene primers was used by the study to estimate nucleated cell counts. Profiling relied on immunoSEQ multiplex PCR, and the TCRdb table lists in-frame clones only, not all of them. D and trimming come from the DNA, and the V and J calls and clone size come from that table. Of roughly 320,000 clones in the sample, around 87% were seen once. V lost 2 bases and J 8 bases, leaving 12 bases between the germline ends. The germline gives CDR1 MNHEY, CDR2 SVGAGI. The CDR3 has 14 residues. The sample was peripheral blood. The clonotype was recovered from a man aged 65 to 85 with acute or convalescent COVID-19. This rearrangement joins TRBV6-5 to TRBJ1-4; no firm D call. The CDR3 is CASSYIGSREKLFF. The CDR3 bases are TGTGCCAGCAGTTACATTGGTAGCCGGGAAAAACTGTTTTTT.